Below, 13 T cell receptor beta chains from the same sample are listed, as sequenced in a study of T-cell reconstitution after alpha-beta-depleted transplantation in children. Using unique molecular identifiers, the investigators prepared the TCRbeta library. TCRdb reprocessed the PCR reads via MiXCR and lists one record per CDR3 protein. The sample records approximately 420,000 distinct CDR3 sequences, approximately 11% being singletons. Specimen: PBMCs from the stem cell graft donor, collected from the stem cell graft. The source of these receptors is a human donor who donated a stem cell graft to a child with acute myeloid leukemia.

This clonotype was seen a few times. The chain couples TRBV6-2 or TRBV6-3 to TRBJ2-5; D is unclear. Looked up from germline, CDR1 is MNHEY and CDR2 is SVGEGT. This CDR3 spans 10 amino acids. Trimming pared 7 bases from V and 2 bases from J, leaving 2 bases between. The CDR3 sequence: CASNQETQYF. CDR3 coding DNA: TGTGCCAGCAATCAAGAGACCCAGTACTTC.

The chain recombines TRBV20-1 with TRBJ2-1, with unresolved D. The germline V gene encodes CDR1 DFQATT and CDR2 SNEGSKA (reference sequence). Trimming took off 8 bases at V and 6 bases at J, with 17 bases between the two ends. The CDR3 spans 13 residues. CDR3 nucleotides: TGCAGTATTCTGGGTCTCGACGGCAATGAGCAGTTCTTC. It codes for CSILGLDGNEQFF.

With respect to this clonotype: The conserved phenylalanine or tryptophan normally closing the CDR3 is absent here, so this likely arose from a read error. This rearrangement joins TRBV5-1 to TRBJ1-1; tentative D call: TRBD1 (6 bases). CDR3 length: 11 residues. Per the germline V gene, CDR1 is SGHRS and CDR2 is YFSETQ. Trimming removed 4 bases at V and 7 bases at J, with 8 bases between. The chain's CDR3 is CASSEQGEAFI. CDR3 nucleotides: TGCGCCAGCAGCGAACAGGGTGAAGCTTTCATT.

This clonotype came up a few times. The rearrangement links TRBV18 to TRBJ1-5, with unresolved D. Germline assignment: CDR1 KGHSH and CDR2 LQKENI. V lost 3 bases to trimming and J lost 5 bases, with 11 bases between them. The length of the CDR3 is 14 residues. This chain's CDR3 is CASSPDARDQPQHF. DNA of the CDR3: TGTGCCAGCTCACCTGACGCGAGAGATCAGCCCCAGCATTTT.

The DNA of the CDR3 is TGCGCCAGTGGGGGGTTGGGCTTCCCCTCCGAGCAGTTCTTC. This translates into CASGGLGFPSEQFF. This chain connects TRBV5-1 to TRBJ2-1; D might be TRBD2 (6 bases). The CDR3 sequence is 14 residues long. Germline V gene sequence: CDR1 SGHRS, CDR2 YFSETQ. Trimming cost V 8 bases and J 10 bases, with 22 bases left between them.

There are many counts of this clonotype. In DNA, the CDR3 is TGTGCCAGCAGCTTAGGACAGACCCAAGAGACCCAGTACTTC. It codes for CASSLGQTQETQYF. The genes are TRBV7-9 and TRBJ2-5, with D possibly TRBD1 on 5 matching bases. Between the trimmed V and J ends, which lost 1 base and 1 base, there was a span of 7 bases. CDR1 and CDR2 from the germline V gene are SEHNR and FQNEAQ (reference sequence). This CDR3 comprises 14 residues. The whole variable domain, filled in from reference TRBV7-9 and TRBJ2-5, reads DTGVSQNPRHKITKRGQNVTFRCDPISEHNRLYWYRQTLGQGPEFLTYFQNEAQLEKSRLLSDRFSAERPKGSFSTLEIQRTEQGDSAMYLCASSLGQTQETQYFGPGTRLLVL.

V usage is TRBV5-8 and J usage is TRBJ2-7; D remains unclear. Germline CDR1 reads SGHTS; CDR2 reads YDEGEE. The length of the CDR3 is 10 residues. Trimming removed 5 bases from V and 2 bases from J, with 2 bases in between. As DNA, the CDR3 is TGTGCCAGCAGAACCTACGAGCAGTACTTC. Encoded protein: CASRTYEQYF.

This clonotype showed up many times. The chain is built from TRBV12-3 or TRBV12-4 and TRBJ1-4; no reliable D call. The CDR3 runs 13 residues. The ends were cut back, 1 base at V and 4 bases at J, with 4 bases in the middle. CDR3 protein: CASSLGINEKLFF. CDR3 sequence (DNA): TGTGCCAGCAGTTTAGGGATTAATGAAAAACTGTTTTTT.

The V and J genes are TRBV10-2 and TRBJ1-1; no clear D gene. V was trimmed by 7 bases and J by 3 bases, leaving 12 bases between them. The CDR3 consists of 13 residues. Germline V gene lookup returns CDR1 WSHSY and CDR2 SAAADI. CDR3 sequence: CASIDPTDTEAFF. For the CDR3, the DNA is TGCGCCAGCATAGACCCGACGGACACTGAAGCTTTCTTT.

The V call is TRBV2, the J call TRBJ2-6, with D perhaps being TRBD1 or TRBD2 (5 bases each). This CDR3 is built from 13 residues. CDR1 and CDR2 from the germline V gene are SNHLY and FYNNEI. V shed 7 bases and J shed 4 bases, with 8 bases lying between them. CDR3 DNA: TGTGCCAGCAAGGGGACCGGGGCCAACGTCCTGACTTTC. Amino acid sequence: CASKGTGANVLTF.

This clonotype was observed a few times. The chain couples TRBV5-1 to TRBJ1-6, with D perhaps matching TRBD1 (5 bases). The CDR3 contains 13 residues. Germline loops: CDR1 SGHRS, CDR2 YFSETQ. The germline V and J ends were trimmed by 5 bases and 8 bases, with 11 bases remaining between them. CDR3 region: CASRPGEDSPLHF. Here the CDR3 DNA reads TGCGCCAGCAGGCCGGGGGAAGATTCACCCCTCCACTTT.

The chain uses TRBV29-1 and TRBJ2-7; 9 nucleotides match TRBD1. Germline CDR1 is SQVTM and CDR2 is ANQGSEA. V lost 6 bases, J lost 4 bases, and 7 bases stayed unmatched. The CDR3 totals 13 residues. The DNA for the CDR3 is TGCAGCGTGCCGGGACAGGGTCCGTACGAGCAGTACTTC. It codes for CSVPGQGPYEQYF.

This chain connects TRBV30 to TRBJ2-3; D is ambiguous. The CDR3 runs to 12 residues. V was pared by 1 base and J by 4 bases, with 6 bases between. Germline lookup yields CDR1 GTSNPN and CDR2 SVGIG (reference sequence). CDR3 nucleotide sequence: TGTGCCTGGAGTGGGACCCCAGATACGCAGTATTTT. Translation: CAWSGTPDTQYF.